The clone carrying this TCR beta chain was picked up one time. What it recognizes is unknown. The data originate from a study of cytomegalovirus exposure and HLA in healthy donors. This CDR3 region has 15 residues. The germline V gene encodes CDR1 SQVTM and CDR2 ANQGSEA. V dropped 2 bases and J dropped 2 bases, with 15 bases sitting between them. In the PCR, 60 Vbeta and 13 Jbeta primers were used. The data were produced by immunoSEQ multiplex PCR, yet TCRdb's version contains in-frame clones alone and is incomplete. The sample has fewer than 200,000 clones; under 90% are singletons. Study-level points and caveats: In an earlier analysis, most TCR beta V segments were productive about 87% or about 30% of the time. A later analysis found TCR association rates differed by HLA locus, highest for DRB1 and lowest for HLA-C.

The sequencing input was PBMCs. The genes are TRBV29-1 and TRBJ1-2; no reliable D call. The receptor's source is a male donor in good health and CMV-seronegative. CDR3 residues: CSVEQTDGGNYGYTF. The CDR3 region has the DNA TGCAGCGTTGAACAAACCGATGGAGGGAACTATGGCTACACCTTC.